These 21 T cell receptor beta chains came from one sample sequenced in a study of blood T cell repertoires in COVID-19. TCRdb's table, derived via immunoSEQ multiplex PCR, lists solely in-frame clones and lacks some. The table has about 190,000 clones, less than 80% seen once. Sequenced input: peripheral blood. The receptors here all came from a woman aged 50 to 60 with acute or convalescent COVID-19.

This clone was found a few times. This chain connects TRBV28 to TRBJ1-6; D is unresolved. CDR1 is MDHEN, CDR2 SYDVKM, per germline. Trimming cost V 5 bases and J 9 bases, with 11 bases left between them. The CDR3 contains 13 residues. This CDR3 is CASSLPQSSPLHF. DNA of the CDR3: TGTGCCAGCAGTCTCCCACAGAGTTCACCCCTCCACTTT. The complete variable domain, with remaining parts taken from reference TRBV28 and TRBJ1-6, reads DVKVTQSSRYLVKRTGEKVFLECVQDMDHENMFWYRQDPGLGLRLIYFSYDVKMKEKGDIPEGYSVSREKKERFSLILESASTNQTSMYLCASSLPQSSPLHFGNGTRLTVT.

This clone has just a few counts. This chain joins TRBV7-8 and TRBJ1-2, with 7 bases matching TRBD1. CDR3 length equals 15 residues. J lost 6 bases, V lost 5 bases, and 12 bases had no gene match. Germline V gives CDR1 SGHVS, CDR2 FQNEAQ. This CDR3 is CASSRRDSRLDGYTF. The CDR3 DNA sequence: TGTGCCAGCAGCCGGCGGGACAGCCGATTGGATGGCTACACCTTC.

The chain couples TRBV19 to TRBJ1-6, with 7 bases fitting TRBD1. The germline CDR1 and CDR2 sequences are LNHDA and SQIVND (reference sequence). The junction had 5 bases not matched to a gene; V was cut back by 5 bases and J by 10 bases. The CDR3 loop spans 13 amino acids. In nucleotides, the CDR3 is TGTGCCAGTAGTCGACAGGGCGAATCACCCCTCCACTTT. Its translation is CASSRQGESPLHF.

This clone has only one observation. This chain uses TRBV9 with TRBJ2-5; weak D call: TRBD1 (6 bases). CDR3 size: 15 residues. Trimming shortened V by 0 bases and J by 5 bases, and 14 bases separated the two germline ends. Germline CDR1 is SGDLS and CDR2 is YYNGEE. The CDR3 here is CASSVGFQGMETQYF. The CDR3, as DNA: TGTGCCAGCAGCGTAGGGTTCCAGGGGATGGAGACCCAGTACTTC. The whole variable domain, remainder taken from reference TRBV9 and TRBJ2-5, is DSGVTQTPKHLITATGQRVTLRCSPRSGDLSVYWYQQSLDQGLQFLIQYYNGEERAKGNILERFSAQQFPDLHSELNLSSLELGDSALYFCASSVGFQGMETQYFGPGTRLLVL.

The J gene is TRBJ2-2, the V gene TRBV30, with D perhaps TRBD2 (6 bases). V lost 0 bases to trimming and J lost 7 bases, with 12 bases between them. The CDR3 covers 14 residues. Per the germline V gene, CDR1 is GTSNPN and CDR2 is SVGIG (reference sequence). Written as DNA, the CDR3 is TGTGCCTGGAGTGTAACGGGAGCGGGCGGGGAGCTGTTTTTT. Protein product: CAWSVTGAGGELFF.

V is TRBV19 and J is TRBJ2-2, with D unclear. Germline V CDR1 and CDR2: LNHDA, SQIVND (reference sequence). CDR3 size: 15 residues. V was cut by 3 bases and J by 0 bases, with 8 bases left in between. The CDR3 DNA sequence: TGTGCCAGTAGTATTTGGGCATCGAACACCGGGGAGCTGTTTTTT. It is translated as CASSIWASNTGELFF. Based on the CDR3 plus reference TRBV19 and TRBJ2-2, the full variable domain is DGGITQSPKYLFRKEGQNVTLSCEQNLNHDAMYWYRQDPGQGLRLIYYSQIVNDFQKGDIAEGYSVSREKKESFPLTVTSAQKNPTAFYLCASSIWASNTGELFFGEGSRLTVL.

This clone has only one observation. The rearrangement links TRBV2 to TRBJ1-3; a possible D gene is TRBD1 (6 bases). The CDR3 is made up of 13 amino acids. V was cut by 8 bases and J by 3 bases, with 11 bases left in between. The V gene's germline CDR1 is SNHLY and CDR2 FYNNEI. In nucleotides, the CDR3 is TGTGCCAGCTTAACAGGGTTTGGAAACACCATATATTTT. It is translated as CASLTGFGNTIYF.

The rearrangement links TRBV7-8 to TRBJ2-7, with TRBD2 matching over 10 bases. Germline V lookup: CDR1 SGHVS, CDR2 FQNEAQ. Germline trimming cut 4 bases from V and 3 bases from J; bases unmatched to any gene: 6. The CDR3 length is 15 residues. The CDR3 loop reads CASSSSSGSIYEQYF. CDR3 nucleotides: TGTGCCAGCAGCTCGTCTAGCGGGAGTATCTACGAGCAGTACTTC.

This clone has ten or more counts. The rearrangement links TRBV7-2 to TRBJ2-7; D possibly corresponds to TRBD2 (7 bases). Germline V lookup: CDR1 SGHTA, CDR2 FQGNSA. Trimming left V 5 bases short and J 3 bases short, with 17 bases between. CDR3 length: 15 residues. The chain's CDR3 is CASSPPLGGGYEQYF. The DNA for the CDR3 is TGTGCCAGCAGCCCCCCTCTGGGAGGGGGCTACGAGCAGTACTTC.

The chain carries TRBV29-1 and TRBJ1-2; D remains ambiguous. CDR1 is SQVTM and CDR2 is ANQGSEA in the germline V gene. V was cut by 3 bases and J by 3 bases, with 8 bases left in between. This CDR3 has 12 amino acids. This CDR3 is CSVEVADYGYTF. In DNA, the CDR3 is TGCAGCGTTGAGGTGGCAGACTATGGCTACACCTTC.

V is TRBV7-8 and J is TRBJ2-7, with D perhaps matching TRBD1 (5 bases). The V gene lost 2 bases and the J gene lost 7 bases, with 12 bases spanning the gap. The CDR3 is made up of 13 amino acids. From germline, CDR1 is SGHVS and CDR2 FQNEAQ. The CDR3 coding sequence is TGTGCCAGCAGCTTATCTGGGGCGCGGGAGCAGTACTTC. Its translation is CASSLSGAREQYF.

The chain carries TRBV9 and TRBJ2-3; 7 bases are a match to TRBD2. The germline V gene encodes CDR1 SGDLS and CDR2 YYNGEE. This CDR3 comprises 15 residues. With V trimmed by 6 bases and J by 5 bases, 12 bases remained unmatched. CDR3 sequence (DNA): TGTGCCAGCACCCGAAGGGGAGTAGCGGGAGATACGCAGTATTTT. Its protein product is CASTRRGVAGDTQYF.

The gene calls are TRBV5-4 and TRBJ2-1; TRBD2 agrees at 9 bases. J gave up 1 base and V 5 bases, and 10 bases lay outside the gene matches. CDR1 and CDR2 from the germline V gene are SGHNT and YYREEE (reference sequence). CDR3 length: 17 residues. CDR3 sequence (DNA): TGTGCCAGCAGGGGCGACGGCGGGAGGGTATCCTACAATGAGCAGTTCTTC. Protein sequence: CASRGDGGRVSYNEQFF. The full variable domain, in which reference TRBV5-4 and TRBJ2-1 provide the parts outside the CDR3, is ETGVTQSPTHLIKTRGQQVTLRCSSQSGHNTVSWYQQALGQGPQFIFQYYREEENGRGNFPPRFSGLQFPNYSSELNVNALELDDSALYLCASRGDGGRVSYNEQFFGPGTRLTVL.

This clone was seen only a few times. J is TRBJ2-7 and V is TRBV28; perhaps TRBD2 as D (5 bases). In germline, CDR1 is MDHEN, CDR2 SYDVKM. The CDR3 runs to 13 residues. V shed 2 bases and J shed 2 bases, with 7 bases lying between them. The CDR3 coding sequence is TGTGCCAGCAGTTTAGAGAGGGCCTACGAGCAGTACTTC. This encodes CASSLERAYEQYF.

The chain couples TRBV29-1 to TRBJ1-1; 7 nucleotides align to TRBD1. This CDR3 has 11 amino acids. Germline lookup yields CDR1 SQVTM and CDR2 ANQGSEA. V lost 8 bases to trimming and J lost 7 bases; unmatched junction nucleotides: 7. In DNA, the CDR3 is TGCAGCTGGGACAGAGGGAATGAAGCTTTCTTT. Translation: CSWDRGNEAFF. Together with reference TRBV29-1 and TRBJ1-1, the CDR3 gives the full variable domain: SAVISQKPSRDICQRGTSLTIQCQVDSQVTMMFWYRQQPGQSLTLIATANQGSEATYESGFVIDKFPISRPNLTFSTLTVSNMSPEDSSIYLCSWDRGNEAFFGQGTRLTVV.

The rearrangement uses TRBV19 and TRBJ2-5; 7 bases are shared with TRBD2. This CDR3 region has 17 residues. Germline trimming cut 1 base from V and 0 bases from J; bases unmatched to any gene: 8. Germline assignment: CDR1 LNHDA and CDR2 SQIVND (reference sequence). The CDR3: CASSIAHPGGYQETQYF. The CDR3 DNA reads as TGTGCCAGTAGTATAGCTCACCCCGGGGGGTACCAAGAGACCCAGTACTTC.

This clone occurred a few times. The V gene is TRBV2, the J gene TRBJ1-4, with D unclear. The germline V and J ends were trimmed by 3 bases and 8 bases, with 7 bases remaining between them. The V gene's germline CDR1 is SNHLY and CDR2 FYNNEI. The CDR3 covers 12 residues. CDR3 bases: TGTGCCAGCAGTGACGGGAGGGAAAAACTGTTTTTT. This codes for CASSDGREKLFF.

The chain couples TRBV11-2 to TRBJ2-7; 8 nucleotides agree with TRBD1. CDR1 and CDR2 from the germline V gene are SGHAT and FQNNGV. The CDR3 consists of 16 residues. Trimming cost V 5 bases and J 3 bases; bases outside gene matches: 12. CDR3 nucleotide sequence: TGTGCCAGCAGCGAGCGTACCGGGACAGGAGGCTACGAGCAGTACTTC. It codes for CASSERTGTGGYEQYF.

This rearrangement joins TRBV29-1 to TRBJ2-1; 7 bases fit TRBD2. V was pared by 6 bases and J by 0 bases, with 5 bases of the junction left unmatched. The germline CDR1 and CDR2 sequences are SQVTM and ANQGSEA. The CDR3 extends over 14 amino acids. CDR3 sequence: CSVERDSSYNEQFF. In DNA, the CDR3 is TGCAGCGTAGAGCGGGATAGCTCCTACAATGAGCAGTTCTTC.

This clone was counted a single time. The chain combines TRBV6-5 with TRBJ2-2, with TRBD2 matching 9 bases. Germline loops: CDR1 MNHEY, CDR2 SVGAGI. The CDR3 is 15 residues long. V shed 5 bases and J 2 bases; nucleotides not matched to a gene: 3. CDR3 nucleotide sequence: TGTGCCAGCAGTCGCGGGGGGGCTAACACCGGGGAGCTGTTTTTT. Its translation is CASSRGGANTGELFF.

J is TRBJ2-7 and V is TRBV11-2; D gene unclear. Germline V CDR1 and CDR2: SGHAT, FQNNGV. V lost 1 base and J 4 bases, leaving 2 bases between the germline ends. This CDR3 is 11 amino acids long. The CDR3 is CASSLAYEQYF. CDR3 nucleotide sequence: TGTGCCAGCAGCTTAGCATACGAGCAGTACTTC.